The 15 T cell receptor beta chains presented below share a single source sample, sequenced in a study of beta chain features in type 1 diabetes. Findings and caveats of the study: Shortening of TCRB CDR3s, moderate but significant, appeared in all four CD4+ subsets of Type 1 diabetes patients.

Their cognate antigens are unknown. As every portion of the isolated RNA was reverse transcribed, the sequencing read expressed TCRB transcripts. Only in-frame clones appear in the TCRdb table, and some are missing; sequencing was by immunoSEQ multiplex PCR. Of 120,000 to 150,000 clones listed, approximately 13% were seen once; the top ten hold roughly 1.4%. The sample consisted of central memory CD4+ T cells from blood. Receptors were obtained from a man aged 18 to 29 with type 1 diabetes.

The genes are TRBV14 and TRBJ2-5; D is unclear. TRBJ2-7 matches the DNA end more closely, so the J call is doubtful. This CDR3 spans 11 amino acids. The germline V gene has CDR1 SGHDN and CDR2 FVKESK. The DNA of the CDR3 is TGTGCCAGCAGCCAGATCTACGAGCAGTACTTC. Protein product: CASSQIYEQYF.

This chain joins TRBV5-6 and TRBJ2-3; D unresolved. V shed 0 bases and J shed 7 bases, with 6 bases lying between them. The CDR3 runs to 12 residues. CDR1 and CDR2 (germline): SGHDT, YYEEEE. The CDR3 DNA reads TGTGCCAGCAGCTTGGAGGTCCATACGCAGTATTTT. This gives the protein CASSLEVHTQYF.

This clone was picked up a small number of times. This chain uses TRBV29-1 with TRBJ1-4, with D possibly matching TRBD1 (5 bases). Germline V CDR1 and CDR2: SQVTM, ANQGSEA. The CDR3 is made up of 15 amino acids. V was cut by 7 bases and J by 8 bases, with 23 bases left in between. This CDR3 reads CSGVRDGHEGEKLFF. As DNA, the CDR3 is TGCAGCGGGGTCCGGGACGGCCACGAGGGCGAAAAACTGTTTTTT.

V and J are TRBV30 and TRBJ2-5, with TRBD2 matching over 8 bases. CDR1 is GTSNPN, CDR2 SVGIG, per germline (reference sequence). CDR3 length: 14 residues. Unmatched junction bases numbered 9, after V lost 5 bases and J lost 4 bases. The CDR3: CAWDFSGVGETQYF. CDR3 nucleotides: TGTGCCTGGGACTTTAGCGGGGTCGGAGAGACCCAGTACTTC.

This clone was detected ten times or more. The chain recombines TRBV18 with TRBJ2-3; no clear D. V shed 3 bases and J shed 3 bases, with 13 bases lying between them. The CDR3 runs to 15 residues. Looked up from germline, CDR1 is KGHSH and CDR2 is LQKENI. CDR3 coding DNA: TGTGCCAGCTCACCCGAAAACTCCCTGACAGATACGCAGTATTTT. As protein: CASSPENSLTDTQYF. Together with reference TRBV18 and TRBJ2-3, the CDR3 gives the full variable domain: NAGVMQNPRHLVRRRGQEARLRCSPMKGHSHVYWYRQLPEEGLKFMVYLQKENIIDESGMPKERFSAEFPKEGPSILRIQQVVRGDSAAYFCASSPENSLTDTQYFGPGTRLTVL.

The CDR3 protein is CASSQVWGDGSQYF. The CDR3 DNA sequence: TGTGCCAGCAGCCAAGTCTGGGGGGATGGGTCCCAGTACTTC. This sequence joins TRBV14 and TRBJ2-5; weak D call: TRBD2 (6 bases). The V and J ends lost 1 base and 9 bases respectively, with 15 bases between them. This CDR3 has 14 residues. The germline CDR1 and CDR2 sequences are SGHDN and FVKESK.

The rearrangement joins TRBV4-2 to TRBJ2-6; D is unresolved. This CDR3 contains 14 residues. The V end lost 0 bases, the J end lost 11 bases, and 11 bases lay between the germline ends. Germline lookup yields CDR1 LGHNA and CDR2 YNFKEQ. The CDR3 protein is CASSQDHSPDVLTF. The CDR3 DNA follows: TGTGCCAGCAGCCAAGATCACAGTCCGGACGTCCTGACTTTC.

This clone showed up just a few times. The CDR3 nucleotides are TGTGCCAGCAGCCGGGAGGGGCTGTCCTACAATGAGCAGTTCTTC. Translating gives CASSREGLSYNEQFF. The chain is built from TRBV9 and TRBJ2-1, with 8 bases lining up with TRBD2. CDR3 size: 15 residues. Germline CDR1 and CDR2: SGDLS and YYNGEE. Germline trimming cut 4 bases from V and 1 base from J; bases unmatched to any gene: 4.

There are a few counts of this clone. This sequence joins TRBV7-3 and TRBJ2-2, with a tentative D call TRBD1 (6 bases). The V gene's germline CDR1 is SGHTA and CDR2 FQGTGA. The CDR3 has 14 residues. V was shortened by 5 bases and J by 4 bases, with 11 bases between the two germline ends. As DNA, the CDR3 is TGTGCCAGCAGCCCAGGGGCCTCCACCGGGGAGCTGTTTTTT. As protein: CASSPGASTGELFF.

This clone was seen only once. The CDR3 loop reads CASRRGTGTGSYEQYF. The CDR3 nucleotides are TGCGCCAGCAGACGCGGGACCGGGACAGGCTCCTACGAGCAGTACTTC. This chain uses TRBV4-1 with TRBJ2-7; 8 positions agree with TRBD1. This CDR3 contains 16 residues. Germline V lookup: CDR1 MGHRA, CDR2 YSYEKL. After removal of 6 bases from V and 0 bases from J, the junction contained 10 bases not matched to a gene.

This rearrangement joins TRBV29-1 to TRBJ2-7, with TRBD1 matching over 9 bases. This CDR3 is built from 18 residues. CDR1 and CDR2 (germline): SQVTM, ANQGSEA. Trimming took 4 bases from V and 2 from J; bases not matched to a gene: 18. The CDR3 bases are TGCAGCGTTGCAGGGGAAATCTCAACAGGGGGCGGCACCTACGAGCAGTACTTC. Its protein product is CSVAGEISTGGGTYEQYF.

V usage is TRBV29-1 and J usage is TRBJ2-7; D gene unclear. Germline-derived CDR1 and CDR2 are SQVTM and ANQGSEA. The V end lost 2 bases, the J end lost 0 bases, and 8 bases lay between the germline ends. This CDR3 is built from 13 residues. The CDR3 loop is CSVELQSSYEQYF. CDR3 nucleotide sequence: TGCAGCGTTGAACTACAGAGCTCCTACGAGCAGTACTTC.

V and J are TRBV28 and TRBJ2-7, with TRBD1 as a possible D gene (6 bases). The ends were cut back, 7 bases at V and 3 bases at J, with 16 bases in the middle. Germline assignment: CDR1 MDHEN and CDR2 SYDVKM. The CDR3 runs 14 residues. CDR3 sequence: CASTSVGASYEQYF. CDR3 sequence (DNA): TGTGCCAGCACTTCGGTGGGGGCTAGCTACGAGCAGTACTTC.

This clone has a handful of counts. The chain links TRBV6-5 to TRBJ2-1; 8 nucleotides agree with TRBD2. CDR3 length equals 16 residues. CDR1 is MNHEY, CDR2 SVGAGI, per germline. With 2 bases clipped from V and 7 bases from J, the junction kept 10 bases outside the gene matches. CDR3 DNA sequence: TGTGCCAGCAGTTACCAACTCCCCGGGACTAGTAATGAGCAGTTCTTC. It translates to CASSYQLPGTSNEQFF.

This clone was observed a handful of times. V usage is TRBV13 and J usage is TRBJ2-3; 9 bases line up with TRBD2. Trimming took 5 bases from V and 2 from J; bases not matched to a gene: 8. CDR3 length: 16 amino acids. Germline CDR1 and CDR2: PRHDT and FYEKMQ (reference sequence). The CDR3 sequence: CASSALAGKITDTQYF. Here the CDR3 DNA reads TGTGCCAGCAGCGCCCTAGCGGGAAAAATCACAGATACGCAGTATTTT.